The present T cell receptor beta chain was sequenced within a study of CD8+CD57+ T cells in acquired aplastic anemia. Points from the study as a whole: Comparison of patients with controls identified about 30 shared CD8+ CDR3 sequences.

About this clonotype: No antigen is known for it.

The germline CDR1 and CDR2 sequences are ENHRY and SYGVKD. With 10 bases clipped from V and 0 bases from J, the junction kept 11 bases outside the gene matches. The CDR3 has 16 residues. It was patients with CD8+CD57+ cell expansion by flow cytometry who were chosen for sequencing. Every patient had severe acquired aplastic anemia. Profiles of TCR beta VDJ and CDR3 were generated from a genomic DNA template. Using its own MiXCR run on the reads, TCRdb lists one record per CDR3 protein. The sample has 80,000 or so distinct CDR3 sequences, 60% to 75% seen once. The sequenced material came from sorted CD4+, CD8+, or CD8+CD57+ T cells (not recorded which) from PBMCs. The rearrangement uses TRBV10-3 and TRBJ1-4, with TRBD1 identical over 7 bases. The TCR comes from a human donor with aplastic anemia. The CDR3 nucleotides are TGTGCCACCGCACAGGGGATCCGGGCAACTAATGAAAAACTGTTTTTT. It translates to CATAQGIRATNEKLFF.